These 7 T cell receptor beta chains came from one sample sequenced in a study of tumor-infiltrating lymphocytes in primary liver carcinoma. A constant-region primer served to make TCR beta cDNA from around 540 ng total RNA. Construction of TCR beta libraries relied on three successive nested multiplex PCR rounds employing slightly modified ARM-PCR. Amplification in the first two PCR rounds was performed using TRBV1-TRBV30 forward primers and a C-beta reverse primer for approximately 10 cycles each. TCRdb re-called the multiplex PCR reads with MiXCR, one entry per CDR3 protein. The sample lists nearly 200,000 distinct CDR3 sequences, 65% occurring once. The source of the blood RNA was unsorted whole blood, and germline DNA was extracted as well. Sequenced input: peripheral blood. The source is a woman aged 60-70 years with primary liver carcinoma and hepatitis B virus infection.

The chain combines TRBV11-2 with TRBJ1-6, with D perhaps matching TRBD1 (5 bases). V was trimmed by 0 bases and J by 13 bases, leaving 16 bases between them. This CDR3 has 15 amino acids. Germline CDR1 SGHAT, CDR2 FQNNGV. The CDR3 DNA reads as TGTGCCAGCAGCTTAGAATGGGGGGTAATTCACCCCCTCCACTTT. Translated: CASSLEWGVIHPLHF.

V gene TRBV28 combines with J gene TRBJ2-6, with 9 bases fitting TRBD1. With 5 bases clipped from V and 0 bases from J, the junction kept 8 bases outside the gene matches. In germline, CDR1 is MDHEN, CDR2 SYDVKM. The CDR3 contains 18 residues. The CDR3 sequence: CASSPRTGDFSGANVLTF. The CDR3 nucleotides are TGTGCCAGCAGTCCCCGGACAGGGGACTTCTCTGGGGCCAACGTCCTGACTTTC.

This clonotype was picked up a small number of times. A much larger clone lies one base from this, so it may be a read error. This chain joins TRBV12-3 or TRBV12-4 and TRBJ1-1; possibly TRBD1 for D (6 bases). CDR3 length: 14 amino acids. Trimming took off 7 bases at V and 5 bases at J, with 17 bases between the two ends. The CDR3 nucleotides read TGTGCCAGCAACCCTAGGGGGACGGGGACTGAAGCTTTCTTT. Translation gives CASNPRGTGTEAFF.

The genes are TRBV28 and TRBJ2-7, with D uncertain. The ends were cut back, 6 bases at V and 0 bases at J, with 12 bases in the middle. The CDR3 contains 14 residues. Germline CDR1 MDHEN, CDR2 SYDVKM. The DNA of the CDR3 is TGTGCCAGCAGCGGACGGCCCAGCTCCTACGAGCAGTACTTC. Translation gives CASSGRPSSYEQYF.

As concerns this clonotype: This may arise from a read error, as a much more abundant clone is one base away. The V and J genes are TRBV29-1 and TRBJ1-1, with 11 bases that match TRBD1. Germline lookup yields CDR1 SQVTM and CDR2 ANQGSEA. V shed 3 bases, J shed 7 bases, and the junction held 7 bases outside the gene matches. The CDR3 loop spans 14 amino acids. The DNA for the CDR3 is TGCAGCGTTGATGGACAGGGGGCTAGCAATGAAGCTTTCTTT. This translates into CSVDGQGASNEAFF.

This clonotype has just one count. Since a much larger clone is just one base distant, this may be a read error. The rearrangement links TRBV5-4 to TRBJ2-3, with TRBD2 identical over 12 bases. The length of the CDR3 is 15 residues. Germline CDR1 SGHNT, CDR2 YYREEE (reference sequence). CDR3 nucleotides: TGTGGCAGCAGCCTAGCGGGAGGGCTGGGAGATACGCAGTATTTT. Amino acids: CGSSLAGGLGDTQYF.

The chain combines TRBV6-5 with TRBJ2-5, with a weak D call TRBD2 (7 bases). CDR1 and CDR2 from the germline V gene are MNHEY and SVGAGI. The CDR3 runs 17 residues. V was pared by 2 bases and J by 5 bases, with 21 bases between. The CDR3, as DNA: TGTGCCAGCAGTTACGACCCCTACGTGGAGGGGGGGGAGACCCAGTACTTC. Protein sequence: CASSYDPYVEGGETQYF.